The 15 T cell receptor beta chains given below trace back to one sample, sequenced in a study of blood T cell repertoires in COVID-19. Libraries were prepared by immunoSEQ multiplex PCR; TCRdb keeps only in-frame clonotypes and omits some of them. The data show more than 65,000 clones, with roughly 87% seen just once and roughly 13% held by the top ten. What was sequenced was peripheral blood. The source is a woman aged 80 or over with acute or convalescent COVID-19.

The V gene is TRBV7-9, the J gene TRBJ1-1; D might be TRBD1 (5 bases). V shed 1 base and J shed 4 bases, with 7 bases lying between them. The CDR3 has 13 residues. Per the germline V gene, CDR1 is SEHNR and CDR2 is FQNEAQ (reference sequence). CDR3 nucleotides: TGTGCCAGCAGCTTAGGGGGGGTCACTGAAGCTTTCTTT. Translating it yields CASSLGGVTEAFF.

This rearrangement joins TRBV28 to TRBJ2-4; maybe TRBD2 (6 bases). The CDR3 is made up of 21 amino acids. V lost 2 bases, J lost 3 bases, and 29 bases lay in between. Germline V lookup: CDR1 MDHEN, CDR2 SYDVKM. The CDR3 spells CASSLRLDRTITLEGKNIQYF. CDR3 in DNA: TGTGCCAGCAGTTTAAGGCTAGATAGGACGATTACCCTGGAGGGCAAAAACATTCAGTACTTC.

The chain employs TRBV5-1 and TRBJ1-6, with 9 bases lining up with TRBD1. J gave up 9 bases and V 2 bases, and 12 bases lay outside the gene matches. The CDR3 has 17 residues. CDR1 is SGHRS and CDR2 is YFSETQ in the germline V gene. CDR3 bases: TGCGCCAGCAGCTTTGGCACAGGGGGCTCTTCCACTTCACCCCTCCACTTT. Translation gives CASSFGTGGSSTSPLHF.

The chain recombines TRBV28 with TRBJ2-4; 7 nucleotides agree with TRBD1. Germline V CDR1 and CDR2: MDHEN, SYDVKM. This CDR3 is built from 21 residues. V was clipped by 1 base and J by 0 bases; unmatched bases: 18. The CDR3 region has the DNA TGTGCCAGCAGTTTATTCTCTCCGGGACAGTCGAGATTCCTAGCCAAAAACATTCAGTACTTC. The encoded protein is CASSLFSPGQSRFLAKNIQYF.

V is TRBV28 and J is TRBJ2-2, with D possibly matching TRBD2 (5 bases). Trimming took 1 base from V and 3 from J, leaving 9 bases between them. The CDR3 runs 15 residues. Germline CDR1 and CDR2: MDHEN and SYDVKM. The CDR3 protein is CASSLSSSYTGELFF. As DNA, the CDR3 is TGTGCCAGCAGTTTATCTAGCAGTTACACCGGGGAGCTGTTTTTT.

The CDR3 DNA is TGTGCCAGCAGTGGTCCCCAGGGCGGCTCCTCCTACGAGCAGTACTTC. This sequence encodes CASSGPQGGSSYEQYF. The chain has TRBV25-1 and TRBJ2-7; possibly TRBD1 for D (5 bases). V was shortened by 4 bases and J by 0 bases, with 16 bases between the two germline ends. Germline V gene sequence: CDR1 MGHDK, CDR2 SYGVNS. The CDR3 extends over 16 amino acids.

The V gene is TRBV5-1, the J gene TRBJ2-5; 9 nucleotides match TRBD1. V lost 3 bases to trimming and J lost 5 bases; unmatched junction nucleotides: 2. Per germline, CDR1 SGHRS and CDR2 YFSETQ. The CDR3 contains 13 residues. The CDR3, as DNA: TGCGCCAGCAGCTGGGGACAGGGCGAGACCCAGTACTTC. It specifies CASSWGQGETQYF.

There are a few counts of this clone. The chain links TRBV9 to TRBJ2-5, with 8 nucleotides matching TRBD2. Trimming removed 4 bases from V and 2 bases from J; junction bases left unmatched: 7. CDR3 length: 15 residues. Germline V gives CDR1 SGDLS, CDR2 YYNGEE. DNA of the CDR3: TGTGCCAGCAGCCCGGGCGGGAGGTCGCAAGAGACCCAGTACTTC. Amino acids: CASSPGGRSQETQYF.

Only a few counts were recorded for this clone. The chain uses TRBV3-1 (or the pseudogene TRBV3-2) and TRBJ1-6, with 9 bases identical to TRBD1. The CDR3 spans 15 residues. The J segment lost 6 bases and the V segment lost 0 bases, leaving 0 bases of the junction unmatched. Germline V gene data show CDR1 as LGHDT and CDR2 as YNNKEL (reference sequence). Written as DNA, the CDR3 is TGTGCCAGCAGCCAAGAGACAGGGGGTAATTCACCCCTCCACTTT. This sequence encodes CASSQETGGNSPLHF.

The chain carries TRBV27 and TRBJ2-2, with a possible D match to TRBD1 (8 bases). The CDR3 loop spans 17 amino acids. Germline CDR1 is MNHEY and CDR2 is SMNVEV (reference sequence). With 8 bases removed from V and 3 bases from J, the gap between germline ends came to 22 bases. CDR3 coding DNA: TGTGCCAGCCGGTGGGGGCCAACAGGGGGGGACACCGGGGAGCTGTTTTTT. Its translation is CASRWGPTGGDTGELFF.

This CDR3 reads CASSRPPSGTSTDTQYF. The DNA of the CDR3 is TGTGCCAGCAGCCGTCCTCCTAGCGGGACCTCAACAGATACGCAGTATTTT. The chain has TRBV28 and TRBJ2-3, with 9 bases that match TRBD2. V lost 6 bases and J lost 3; bases outside the gene matches: 13. Germline lookup yields CDR1 MDHEN and CDR2 SYDVKM. This CDR3 has 17 residues.

J is TRBJ2-2 and V is TRBV3-1 (or the pseudogene TRBV3-2), with 9 positions matching TRBD2. The V and J ends lost 1 base and 6 bases, in that order; junction bases with no gene match: 3. Looked up from germline, CDR1 is LGHDT and CDR2 is YNNKEL (reference sequence). The CDR3 spans 15 residues. CDR3 residues: CASSQGGRAAGELFF. Written as DNA, the CDR3 is TGTGCCAGCAGCCAAGGCGGGAGGGCCGCCGGGGAGCTGTTTTTT.

The genes are TRBV18 and TRBJ2-7; D is perhaps TRBD1 (5 bases). Looked up from germline, CDR1 is KGHSH and CDR2 is LQKENI. The V gene lost 6 bases and the J gene lost 5 bases, with 26 bases spanning the gap. This CDR3 is 17 amino acids long. The CDR3 sequence is CASSGQSGSGLTHEQYF. The CDR3 bases are TGTGCCAGCTCGGGGCAGTCGGGTTCCGGATTAACTCACGAGCAGTACTTC.

The chain joins TRBV24-1 to TRBJ1-2; D is uncertain. The length of the CDR3 is 13 residues. V lost 4 bases to trimming and J lost 4 bases, with 9 bases between them. CDR1 is KGHDR, CDR2 SFDVKD, per germline. CDR3 residues: CATSDAGFYGYTF. For the CDR3, the DNA is TGTGCCACCAGTGACGCCGGGTTCTATGGCTACACCTTC.

The rearrangement links TRBV12-5 to TRBJ2-7, with TRBD2 matching over 13 bases. CDR1 is LGHNT and CDR2 is FRNRAP in the germline V gene. The CDR3 has 15 amino acids. V trimming: 5 bases; J trimming: 2 bases; junction bases outside the gene matches: 3. CDR3 DNA: TGTGCTAGTGGTCCGGGACTAGCGGGACCCTACGAGCAGTACTTC. It yields the protein CASGPGLAGPYEQYF.